This T cell receptor beta chain was profiled in a study of cytomegalovirus exposure and HLA in healthy donors. Study in general: Of the donors genotyped, some 400 in all, around 77% fell in the Caucasian-associated ancestry cluster.

Donors likely had unrecorded immune exposures despite being nominally healthy when sampled. A remark on this clone: Its antigen is not identified.

PCR employed 60 Vbeta and 13 Jbeta primers. The table came from immunoSEQ multiplex PCR; TCRdb's copy has only in-frame clones and leaves some out. Of about 110,000 clones listed, over 70% were seen once; the top ten hold less than 3%. Whole-study results and caveats: HLA restriction was apparent for most CMV-associated TCR beta chains in a later analysis. The authors later found HLA-associated TCR beta chains more clonally expanded than equally common others.

Trimming cost V 5 bases and J 5 bases; bases outside gene matches: 8. CDR1 and CDR2 (germline): SEHNR, FQNEAQ (reference sequence). The CDR3 is 15 amino acids. The specimen sequenced was PBMCs. This chain joins TRBV7-9 and TRBJ1-1; TRBD1 matches 10 bases. This receptor was obtained from a male donor in good health and CMV-seropositive. The CDR3 region has the DNA TGTGCCAGCAGCCCGACAGGGGGCGCGCGGACTGAAGCTTTCTTT. Amino acids: CASSPTGGARTEAFF.